This entry concerns a single T cell receptor beta chain. Only a few counts were recorded for this clone. Its binding antigen is unknown. No per-base quality is available; no much larger clone lies one base away. A single peripheral blood draw of 95 to 150 mL on average was collected from each donor into heparinised tubes. Naive, central memory, regulatory and stem cell-like memory CD4+ T cells were sorted on a BD FACSAria II using a panel including CD45RO, CCR7, CD25, CD127, CD95 and CD27. Purity was above 98% for every sorted population. PBMCs were isolated right away by Lymphoprep density gradient centrifugation and were stained directly, without culture. So that batch effects would be minimized, each experiment stained and sorted samples in pairs, pairing one healthy donor with one patient. The record originates from a study of beta chain features in type 1 diabetes (dated by TCRdb to between 2018 and 2020). A note on the overall study: Mean age, gender distribution, total cell number and subset yield were not different between patients and healthy donors. A total of about 100 million sorted cells were examined across all samples, and RNA yield correlated strongly with the number of cells per subset. In the study, TCRB repertoires of sorted circulating CD4+ T cell subsets from recently diagnosed type 1 diabetes patients were compared with those of matched healthy donors. Regulatory and stem cell-like memory subsets were isolated from only 8 patients and about eight healthy donors, whereas naive and central memory subsets came from all 30 or so donors.

The paper as a whole reports these results and caveats: Because the HLA sub-analyses included only small numbers of individuals, any influence of HLA type on TCRB rearrangement was left unresolved. Naive, central memory and regulatory TCRB repertoires appeared to be more similar among patients than among healthy donors. A moderate but significant shortening of TCRB CDR3 length was observed in type 1 diabetes patients in all four CD4+ subsets. Sequencing cDNA rather than genomic DNA could over-represent highly expressing activated cells, although activation and CD3 levels did not differ between groups. Shorter templates might have been favored by PCR, but patient and control samples were amplified and corrected together, so both groups would have been affected equally by any skew. At VDJ recombination sites, patients with type 1 diabetes made fewer insertions and deleted more nucleotides, a pattern implying thymic rearrangement abnormalities.

The entire amount of isolated RNA was reverse transcribed using the High Capacity cDNA Reverse Transcription Kit, so the sequenced TCRB transcripts were expressed ones. Deep immunoSEQ sequencing was performed on naive, central memory and regulatory T cell samples, with an average of roughly 3.5 million total reads per sample. Sorted cells were lysed in RLT buffer and RNA was extracted with DNase-treated RNeasy Micro or Mini kits, depending on cell number. Each cell subset was processed separately to prevent cross-contamination, with patient and healthy donor samples processed together. The immunoSEQ multiplex PCR was used to amplify TCRB sequences from cDNA, generating 87-bp fragments that spanned the CDR3 region. Amplicons were sequenced on the Illumina HiSeq platform. Per the source publication's procedure: PCR bias was corrected computationally using synthetic template baselines, and reads within Hamming distance 2 were collapsed, with unmergeable singletons discarded. Reads were aligned to IMGT to assign V, D and J genes, CDR3 length, and insertions or deletions at six rearrangement sites. Within each subset, clonotype counts were normalized to the number of sorted cells before true diversity and Gini coefficients were calculated with the tcR R package. The overlap coefficient, calculated on TCRB nucleotide sequences, was used to measure repertoire sharing. Out-of-frame TCRB sequences from naive cells were analyzed as a proxy for the pre-selection repertoire. TCRdb re-hosts the immuneACCESS table, in-frame sequences only. Its copies lack some clones; in the studies checked, an unresolved V gene accounts for under half of them, and the cause for the rest is not known. V and J calls and clone size are as listed in that table; D and trimming were resolved from the DNA. In this sample the table shows over 200,000 clones, roughly 10% of which occur a single time. The ten largest make up around 0.017% of the sample.

The sequenced sample consisted of naive CD4+ T cells from blood. Explained via the paper, the cell subset or site label denotes: true naive CD4+ T cells. The TCR originated in a man aged 25 to 40 with type 1 diabetes.

For the CDR3, the sequence is CASSVEDTQYF. The base sequence is TGTGCCAGCAGTGTGGAGGATACGCAGTATTTT. The V and J genes are TRBV2 and TRBJ2-3; no D gene is confidently identified. CDR1 and CDR2 were assigned from the germline V gene as SNHLY and FYNNEI. Measured from the cysteine to the phenylalanine, the CDR3 is 11 residues long. Kept here is only the CDR3 DNA, which spans 33 bases and is read in frame from base 1. The V and J ends are trimmed by 4 bases and 6 bases, leaving 5 bases between them.